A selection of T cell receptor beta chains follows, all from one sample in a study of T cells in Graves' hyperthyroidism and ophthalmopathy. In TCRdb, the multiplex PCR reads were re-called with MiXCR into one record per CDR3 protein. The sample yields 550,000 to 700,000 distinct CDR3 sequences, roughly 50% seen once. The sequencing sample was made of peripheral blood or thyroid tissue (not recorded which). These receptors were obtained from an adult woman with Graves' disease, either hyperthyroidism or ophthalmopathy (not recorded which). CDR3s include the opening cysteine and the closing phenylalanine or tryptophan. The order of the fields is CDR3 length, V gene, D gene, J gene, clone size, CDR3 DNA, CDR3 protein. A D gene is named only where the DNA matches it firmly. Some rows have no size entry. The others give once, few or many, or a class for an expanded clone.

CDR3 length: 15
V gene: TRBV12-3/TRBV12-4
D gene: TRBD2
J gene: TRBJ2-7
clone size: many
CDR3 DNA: TGTGCCAGCCCCCGCCGGGGGGGGAGATTGGGCGAGCAGTACTTC
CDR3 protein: CASPRRGGRLGEQYF

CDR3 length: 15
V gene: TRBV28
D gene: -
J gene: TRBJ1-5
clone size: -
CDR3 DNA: TGTGCCAGCAACCCACCCCCAGGGATTGGTCAGCCCCAGCATTTT
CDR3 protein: CASNPPPGIGQPQHF

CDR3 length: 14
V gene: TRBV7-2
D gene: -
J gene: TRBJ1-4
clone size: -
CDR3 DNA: TGTGCCAGCAGCCTCGGGACAACGGACGAAAAACTGGTTTTT
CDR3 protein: CASSLGTTDEKLVF

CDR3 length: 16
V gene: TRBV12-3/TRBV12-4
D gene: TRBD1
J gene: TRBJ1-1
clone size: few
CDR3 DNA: TGTGCCAGCAGTGGGGACAGGGGACAGTTGAACACTGAAGCTTTCTTT
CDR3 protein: CASSGDRGQLNTEAFF

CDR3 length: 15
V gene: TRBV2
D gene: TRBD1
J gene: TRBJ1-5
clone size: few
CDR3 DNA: TGTGCCAGCAGTGAAGGGGACAGAGCCAATCAGCCCCAGCATTTT
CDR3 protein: CASSEGDRANQPQHF

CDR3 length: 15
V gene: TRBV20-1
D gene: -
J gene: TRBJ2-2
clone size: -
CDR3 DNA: TGCAGTGCCAGTAGCGGACAGACTTCCACCGGGGAGCTGTTTTTT
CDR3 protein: CSASSGQTSTGELFF

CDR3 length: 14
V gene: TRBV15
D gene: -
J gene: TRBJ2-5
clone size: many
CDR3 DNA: TGTGCCACCAGCAGAGCGACTGTGGGGGAGACCCAGTACTTC
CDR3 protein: CATSRATVGETQYF

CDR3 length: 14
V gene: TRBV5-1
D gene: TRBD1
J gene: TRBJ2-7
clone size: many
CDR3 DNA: TGCGCCAGCAGCTGGGACAGGGGGCAATACGAGCAGTACTTC
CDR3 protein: CASSWDRGQYEQYF

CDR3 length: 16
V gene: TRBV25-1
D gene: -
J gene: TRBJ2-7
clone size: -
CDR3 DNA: TGTGCCTGCAGTGCCGATTTAGTGGGGGGAATATACGAGCAGTACTTC
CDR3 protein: CACSADLVGGIYEQYF

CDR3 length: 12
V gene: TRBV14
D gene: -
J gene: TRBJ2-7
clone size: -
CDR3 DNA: TGTGCCAGCAGCCAAGTCGTGTACGAGCAGTACTTC
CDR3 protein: CASSQVVYEQYF

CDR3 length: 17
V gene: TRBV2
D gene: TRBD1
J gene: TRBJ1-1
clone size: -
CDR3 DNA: TGTGCCAGCAGAGACCGACAGGGCATAAAAGGGAACACTGAAGCTTTCTTT
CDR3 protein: CASRDRQGIKGNTEAFF

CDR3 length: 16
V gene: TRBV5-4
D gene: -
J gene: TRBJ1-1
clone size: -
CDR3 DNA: TGTGCCTGGAGTGGGGGCGGCAGGGGATTCAAAACTGAAGCTTTCTTT
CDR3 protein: CAWSGGGRGFKTEAFF

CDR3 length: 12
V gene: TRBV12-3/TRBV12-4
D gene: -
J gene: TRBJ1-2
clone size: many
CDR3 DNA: TGTGCCAGCAACAAAATAGGTTATGGCTACACCTTC
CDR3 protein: CASNKIGYGYTF

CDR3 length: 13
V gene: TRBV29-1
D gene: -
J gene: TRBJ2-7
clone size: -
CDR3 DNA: TGCAGCGTTGAAGTCGGAGGCTACTACGAGCAGTACTTC
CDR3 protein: CSVEVGGYYEQYF

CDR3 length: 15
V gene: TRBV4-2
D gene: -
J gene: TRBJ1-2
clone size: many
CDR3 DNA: TGTGCCAGCAGCCACCCCAGACAGACTAACTATGGCTACACCTTC
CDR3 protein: CASSHPRQTNYGYTF

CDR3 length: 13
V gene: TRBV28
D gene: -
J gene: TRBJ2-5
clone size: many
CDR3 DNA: TGTGCCAGCAGATTAGGGGCAGGAGAGACCCAGTACTTC
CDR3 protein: CASRLGAGETQYF

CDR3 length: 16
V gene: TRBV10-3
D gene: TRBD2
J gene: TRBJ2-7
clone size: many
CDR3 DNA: TGTGCCATCAGTGACTCTAGCGGGAGAGTTCACTACGAGCAGTACTTC
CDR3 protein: CAISDSSGRVHYEQYF

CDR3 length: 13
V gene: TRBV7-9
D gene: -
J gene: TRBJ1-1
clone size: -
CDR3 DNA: TGTGCCAGCAGCCCAAGAGCGGGGGCCCAAGCTTTCTTT
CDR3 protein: CASSPRAGAQAFF

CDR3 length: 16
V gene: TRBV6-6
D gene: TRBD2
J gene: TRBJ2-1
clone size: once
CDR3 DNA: TGTGCCAGCACCCAGAGCGGGGGGAGCTCCTACAATGAGCAGTTCTTC
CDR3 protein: CASTQSGGSSYNEQFF

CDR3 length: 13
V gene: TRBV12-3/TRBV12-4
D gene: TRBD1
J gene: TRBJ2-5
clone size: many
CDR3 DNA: TGTGCCAGCAGTCGACAGGGTGGAGAGACCCAGTACTTC
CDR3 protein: CASSRQGGETQYF

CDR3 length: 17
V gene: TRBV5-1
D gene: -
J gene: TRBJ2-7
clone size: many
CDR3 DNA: TGCGCCAGCAGCTATTATCCCGGGAGAGGACGCTCCTACGAGCAGTACTTC
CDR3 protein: CASSYYPGRGRSYEQYF

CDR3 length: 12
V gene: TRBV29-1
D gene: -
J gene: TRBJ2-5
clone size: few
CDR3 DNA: TGCAGCGTTGAAAGTCAGCAAGAGACCCAGTACTTC
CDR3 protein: CSVESQQETQYF

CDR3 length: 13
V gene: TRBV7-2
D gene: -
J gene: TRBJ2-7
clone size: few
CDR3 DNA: TGTGCCAGCAGCTTAGTACAGGGTTCCGAGCAGTACTTC
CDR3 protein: CASSLVQGSEQYF

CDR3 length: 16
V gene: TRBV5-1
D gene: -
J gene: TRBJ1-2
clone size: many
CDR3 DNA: TGCGCCAGCAGCTTGGGGCCCCGCAGTCAGAACTATGGCTACACCTTC
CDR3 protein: CASSLGPRSQNYGYTF

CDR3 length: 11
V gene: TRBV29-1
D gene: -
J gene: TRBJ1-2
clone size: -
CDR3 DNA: TGCAGCGTTGGGGCGGACTATGGCTACACCTTC
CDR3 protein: CSVGADYGYTF

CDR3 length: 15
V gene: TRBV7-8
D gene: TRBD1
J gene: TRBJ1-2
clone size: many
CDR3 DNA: TGTGCCAGCAGCTTAAACCCAGGGGGGATCTATGGCTACACCTTC
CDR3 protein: CASSLNPGGIYGYTF

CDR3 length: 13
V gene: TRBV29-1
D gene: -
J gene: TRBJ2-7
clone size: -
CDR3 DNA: TGCAGCGTTGAGAGTTGGACGGGCTACGAGCAGTACTTC
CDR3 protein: CSVESWTGYEQYF

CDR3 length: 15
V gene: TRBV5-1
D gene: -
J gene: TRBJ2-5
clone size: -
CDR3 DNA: TGCACCAGCAGCTTGGACAGCGCTTTTCAAGAGACCCAGTACTTC
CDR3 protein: CTSSLDSAFQETQYF

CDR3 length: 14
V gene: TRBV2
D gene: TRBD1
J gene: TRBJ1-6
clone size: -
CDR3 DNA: TGTGCCAGCAGTGAAAAAAACAGGGGGTCACCCCTCCACTTT
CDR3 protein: CASSEKNRGSPLHF

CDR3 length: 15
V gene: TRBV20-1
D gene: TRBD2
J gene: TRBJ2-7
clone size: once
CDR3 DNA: TGCAGTGCCAGTTCACTAGCGGGAGGCTCCTACGAGCAGTACTTC
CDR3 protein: CSASSLAGGSYEQYF

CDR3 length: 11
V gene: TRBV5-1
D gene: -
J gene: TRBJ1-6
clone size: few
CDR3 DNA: TGCGCCAGCAGCTTAGAAGGGACCCTCCACTTT
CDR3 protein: CASSLEGTLHF

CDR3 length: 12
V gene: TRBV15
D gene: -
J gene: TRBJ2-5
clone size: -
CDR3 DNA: TGTGCCACCAGGGACAGCGGGGAGACCCAGTACTTC
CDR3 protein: CATRDSGETQYF

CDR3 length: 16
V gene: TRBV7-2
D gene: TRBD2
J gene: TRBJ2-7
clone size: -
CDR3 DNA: TGTGCCAGCAGCTTAGGTGCGCTAGCGGGAGTGGACGAGCAGTACTTC
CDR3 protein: CASSLGALAGVDEQYF

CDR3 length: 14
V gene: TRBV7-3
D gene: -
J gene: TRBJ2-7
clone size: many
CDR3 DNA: TGTGCCAGCAGCTTAACCAGGGTTCCCTACGAGCAGTACTTC
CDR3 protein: CASSLTRVPYEQYF

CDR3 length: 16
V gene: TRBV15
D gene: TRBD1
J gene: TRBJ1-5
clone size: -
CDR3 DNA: TGTGCCACCAGCAGTTTAGACAGGGGGTCGAGGCAGCCCCAGCATTTT
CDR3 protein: CATSSLDRGSRQPQHF

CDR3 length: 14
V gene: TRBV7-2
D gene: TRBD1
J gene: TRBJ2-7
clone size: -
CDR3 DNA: TGTGCCAGCAAAGTCCGGGACAGGGCCTACGAGCAGTACTTC
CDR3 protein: CASKVRDRAYEQYF

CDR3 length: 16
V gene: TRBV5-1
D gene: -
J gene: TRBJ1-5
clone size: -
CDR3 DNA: TGCGCCAGCAGCTTGGCCGACGGTAACAACATTCAGCCCCAGCATTTT
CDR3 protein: CASSLADGNNIQPQHF

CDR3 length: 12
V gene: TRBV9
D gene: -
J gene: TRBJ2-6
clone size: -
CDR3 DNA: TGTGCCAGCAGCGTAGGGGACAACGTCCTGACTTTC
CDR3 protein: CASSVGDNVLTF

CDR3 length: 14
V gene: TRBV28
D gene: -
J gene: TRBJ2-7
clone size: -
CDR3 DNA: TGTGCCAGCTCACCCAGCCGGATATTCTACGAGCAGTACTTC
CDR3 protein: CASSPSRIFYEQYF

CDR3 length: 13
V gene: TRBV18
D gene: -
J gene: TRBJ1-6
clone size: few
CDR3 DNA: TGTGCCAGCTCACACTCCTATAATTCACCCCTCCACTTT
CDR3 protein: CASSHSYNSPLHF

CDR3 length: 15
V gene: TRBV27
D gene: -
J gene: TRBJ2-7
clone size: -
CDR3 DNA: TGTGCCAGCACTCCAAGCTACGGAGTGTCCTACGAGCAGTACTTC
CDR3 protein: CASTPSYGVSYEQYF

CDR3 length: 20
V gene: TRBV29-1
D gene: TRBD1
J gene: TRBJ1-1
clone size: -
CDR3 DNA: TGCAGCGTTGAAGATGTCGCGTCACGGGACAGGGCCATAGGGGGGACTGAAGCTTTCTTT
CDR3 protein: CSVEDVASRDRAIGGTEAFF

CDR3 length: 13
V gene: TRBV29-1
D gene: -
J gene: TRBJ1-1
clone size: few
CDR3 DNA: TGCAGCGTTCTACGGGCAGTAAACACTGAAGCTTTCTTT
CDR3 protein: CSVLRAVNTEAFF

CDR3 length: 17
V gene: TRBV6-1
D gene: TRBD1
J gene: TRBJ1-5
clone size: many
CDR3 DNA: TGTGCCAGCAGTGCTGGGACAGGGGAAAGCTCAGAGCAGCCCCAGCATTTT
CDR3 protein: CASSAGTGESSEQPQHF

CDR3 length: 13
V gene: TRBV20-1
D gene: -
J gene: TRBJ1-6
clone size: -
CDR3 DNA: TGCAGTTACCGGGACGGGGTATCTTCACCCCTCCACTTT
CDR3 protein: CSYRDGVSSPLHF

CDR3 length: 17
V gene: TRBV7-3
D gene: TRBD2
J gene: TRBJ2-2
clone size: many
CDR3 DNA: TGTGCCAGCAGCCCGCACGGCGGGACTACCAACACCGGGGAGCTGTTTTTT
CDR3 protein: CASSPHGGTTNTGELFF

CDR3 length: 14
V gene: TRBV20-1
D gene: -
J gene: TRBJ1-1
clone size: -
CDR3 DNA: TGCAGTGCGGGAAGGCAGGAGATGAACACTGAAGCTTTCTTT
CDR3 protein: CSAGRQEMNTEAFF

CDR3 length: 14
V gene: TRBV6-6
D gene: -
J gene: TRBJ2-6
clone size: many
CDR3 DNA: TGTGCCAGCGGGCGTCCCTCTGGGGCCAACGTCCTGACTTTC
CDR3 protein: CASGRPSGANVLTF

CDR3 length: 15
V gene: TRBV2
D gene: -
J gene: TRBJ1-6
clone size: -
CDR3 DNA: TGTGCCAGCAGTCTGGCCCCGAGGCATAATTCACCCCTCCACTTT
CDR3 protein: CASSLAPRHNSPLHF

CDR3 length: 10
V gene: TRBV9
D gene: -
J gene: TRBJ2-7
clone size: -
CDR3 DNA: TGTGCCCGGACAGTTTTCGAGCAGTACTTC
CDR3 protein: CARTVFEQYF

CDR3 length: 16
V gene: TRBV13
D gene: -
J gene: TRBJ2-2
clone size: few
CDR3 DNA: TGTGCCAGCAGTCGCAGGGGGGCTGGAAACACCGGGGAGCTGTTTTTT
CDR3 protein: CASSRRGAGNTGELFF

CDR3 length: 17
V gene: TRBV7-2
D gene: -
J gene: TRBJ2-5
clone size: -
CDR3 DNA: TGTGCCAGCAGCTTAGGTACTATGGGAACCTCCGTGGAGACCCAGTACTTC
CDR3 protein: CASSLGTMGTSVETQYF

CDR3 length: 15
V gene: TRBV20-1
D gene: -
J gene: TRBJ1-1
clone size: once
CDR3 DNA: TGCAGTGCTAGACCCGGCGGGGGAATGAACACTGAAGCTTTCTTT
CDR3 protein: CSARPGGGMNTEAFF

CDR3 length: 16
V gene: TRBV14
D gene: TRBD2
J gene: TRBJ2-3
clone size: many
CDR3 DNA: TGTGCCAGCAGCCAAGGGACTAGCGGGAAGACAGATACGCAGTATTTT
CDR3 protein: CASSQGTSGKTDTQYF

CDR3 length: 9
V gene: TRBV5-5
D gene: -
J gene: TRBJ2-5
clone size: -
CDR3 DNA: TGTGCCAGACAGGAGACCCAGTACTTC
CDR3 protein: CARQETQYF

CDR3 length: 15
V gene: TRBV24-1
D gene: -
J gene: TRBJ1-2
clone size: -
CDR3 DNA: TGTGCCACCTCCCTAGGAGGGTTGGAAGAGTATGGCTACACCTTC
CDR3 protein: CATSLGGLEEYGYTF

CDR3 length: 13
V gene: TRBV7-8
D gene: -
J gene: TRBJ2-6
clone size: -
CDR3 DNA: TGTGCCAGCAGCAACCTCCGGGATCGCGACCTGACTTTC
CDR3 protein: CASSNLRDRDLTF